A single sample is the source of the 28 T cell receptor beta chains below, sequenced in a study of T cell clones after liver transplantation. Sequencing was performed with immunoSEQ multiplex PCR; in TCRdb, only in-frame clones are kept and a portion is missing. This repertoire shows tens of thousands of clones, around 75% found once; its top ten account for about 15%. Sequenced material: CD4+ T cells from blood, taken before liver transplant. These receptor sequences come from a human donor who received a liver transplant.

V gene TRBV28 combines with J gene TRBJ2-7; 9 bases fit TRBD1. V lost 7 bases and J lost 11; bases outside the gene matches: 9. The CDR3 runs 12 residues. Per the germline V gene, CDR1 is MDHEN and CDR2 is SYDVKM. The CDR3: CASNPGQGSKYF. The CDR3 nucleotides are TGTGCCAGCAACCCGGGACAGGGATCAAAGTACTTC.

The gene calls are TRBV25-1 and TRBJ1-1; D ambiguous. This CDR3 is 11 amino acids long. The V gene's germline CDR1 is MGHDK and CDR2 SYGVNS. V lost 7 bases and J lost 3, with 6 bases in between. The CDR3 nucleotides read TGTGCCAGCACCTACCACACTGAAGCTTTCTTT. As protein: CASTYHTEAFF.

This clone appeared a few times. Different DNA sequences within this sample yield the same CDR3. The chain is built from TRBV6-5 and TRBJ2-1; 7 nucleotides match TRBD2. The length of the CDR3 is 15 residues. Per germline, CDR1 MNHEY and CDR2 SVGAGI. V shed 0 bases, J shed 4 bases, and the junction held 3 bases outside the gene matches. The DNA of the CDR3 is TGTGCCAGCAGTTACTCAGGCGGGGGATACAATGAGCAGTTCTTC. It translates to CASSYSGGGYNEQFF.

The V gene is TRBV28, the J gene TRBJ1-2; D gene uncertain. CDR1 is MDHEN and CDR2 is SYDVKM in the germline V gene. This CDR3 region has 12 residues. V lost 2 bases, J lost 4 bases, and 5 bases lay in between. The CDR3 DNA reads as TGTGCCAGCAGTTTAGCAGGCTATGGCTACACCTTC. This gives the protein CASSLAGYGYTF.

The V and J genes are TRBV11-2 and TRBJ2-2, with D unclear. V was pared by 3 bases and J by 5 bases, with 7 bases between. Germline CDR1 and CDR2: SGHAT and FQNNGV. The CDR3 spans 13 residues. The CDR3, as DNA: TGTGCCAGCAGCTTCCGAGTAACCGGGGAGCTGTTTTTT. Protein product: CASSFRVTGELFF.

J is TRBJ1-5 and V is TRBV2, with 7 bases fitting TRBD1. Germline assignment: CDR1 SNHLY and CDR2 FYNNEI. V gave up 6 bases and J gave up 4 bases; unmatched junction bases: 9. The CDR3 length is 15 residues. CDR3 coding DNA: TGTGCCAGCAGCCGGGACTCGACAGGGAATCAGCCCCAGCATTTT. As protein: CASSRDSTGNQPQHF.

The chain recombines TRBV2 with TRBJ2-7, with D possibly TRBD2 on 7 matching bases. This CDR3 is 14 amino acids long. The ends were cut back, 3 bases at V and 2 bases at J, with 11 bases in the middle. CDR1 SNHLY and CDR2 FYNNEI come from the germline V gene. The CDR3 DNA is TGTGCCAGCAGTGATAGGGGGGGAACCTACGAGCAGTACTTC. Translation: CASSDRGGTYEQYF.

In this sample, this clone turned up many times. This chain links TRBV7-8 with TRBJ2-6, with TRBD1 as a possible D gene (5 bases). The V end lost 3 bases, the J end lost 2 bases, and 11 bases lay between the germline ends. From germline, CDR1 is SGHVS and CDR2 FQNEAQ. The CDR3 covers 16 residues. The CDR3 DNA sequence: TGTGCCAGCAGCTTGCATAGGGGCGCTGGGGCCAACGTCCTGACTTTC. As protein: CASSLHRGAGANVLTF.

The chain links TRBV7-3 to TRBJ2-5, with D perhaps TRBD1 (5 bases). This CDR3 contains 14 residues. Looked up from germline, CDR1 is SGHTA and CDR2 is FQGTGA. Trimming removed 2 bases from V and 3 bases from J, with 10 bases in between. CDR3 nucleotides: TGTGCCAGCAGCTTAGCATGGGGCGAAGAGACCCAGTACTTC. Protein product: CASSLAWGEETQYF.

The chain recombines TRBV7-2 with TRBJ1-5; no clear D. From germline, CDR1 is SGHTA and CDR2 FQGNSA. The CDR3 covers 17 residues. Trimming cost V 0 bases and J 0 bases, with 12 bases left between them. CDR3 bases: TGTGCCAGCAGCTTAGCGTTCACAGTGAATAGCAATCAGCCCCAGCATTTT. It codes for CASSLAFTVNSNQPQHF. Full variable domain (remainder filled in from reference TRBV7-2 and TRBJ1-5): GAGVSQSPSNKVTEKGKDVELRCDPISGHTALYWYRQSLGQGLEFLIYFQGNSAPDKSGLPSDRFSAERTGGSVSTLTIQRTQQEDSAVYLCASSLAFTVNSNQPQHFGDGTRLSIL.

The chain recombines TRBV4-2 with TRBJ2-7, with D unclear. Germline V gives CDR1 LGHNA, CDR2 YNFKEQ. The CDR3 runs to 14 residues. V was clipped by 1 base and J by 0 bases, with 7 bases between them. CDR3 loop: CASSQAGFSYEQYF. CDR3 in DNA: TGTGCCAGCAGCCAAGCAGGCTTCTCCTACGAGCAGTACTTC.

The gene calls are TRBV5-4 and TRBJ2-7; 7 nucleotides align to TRBD1. In germline, CDR1 is SGHNT, CDR2 YYREEE (reference sequence). This CDR3 has 15 amino acids. The J segment lost 3 bases and the V segment lost 0 bases, leaving 6 bases of the junction unmatched. The CDR3 DNA sequence: TGTGCCAGCAGCTTGGGTATTGGGACAGACTACGAGCAGTACTTC. Translation gives CASSLGIGTDYEQYF.

V usage is TRBV5-4 and J usage is TRBJ2-7; 16 bases agree with TRBD2. V lost 4 bases to trimming and J lost 4 bases; unmatched junction nucleotides: 5. Germline V gene data show CDR1 as SGHNT and CDR2 as YYREEE (reference sequence). CDR3 length: 16 amino acids. CDR3 protein: CASSLGTSGGGYEQYF. The CDR3 nucleotides are TGTGCCAGCAGCCTCGGGACTAGCGGGGGGGGTTACGAGCAGTACTTC.

The rearrangement uses TRBV28 and TRBJ1-1, with a weak D call TRBD1 (5 bases). This CDR3 has 15 residues. CDR1 and CDR2 from the germline V gene are MDHEN and SYDVKM. Trimming pared 4 bases from V and 6 bases from J, leaving 18 bases between. CDR3 sequence: CASSSSGEGGAEAFF. CDR3 in DNA: TGTGCCAGCAGTTCCTCGGGGGAGGGTGGGGCTGAAGCTTTCTTT.

The chain recombines TRBV4-2 with TRBJ1-4; 7 bases match TRBD1. The CDR3 totals 17 residues. V was clipped by 0 bases and J by 6 bases; unmatched bases: 10. In germline, CDR1 is LGHNA, CDR2 YNFKEQ. Here the CDR3 reads CASSQDGRTGEDEKLFF. Written as DNA, the CDR3 is TGTGCCAGCAGCCAAGATGGTCGAACAGGGGAAGATGAAAAACTGTTTTTT.

V usage is TRBV5-7 and J usage is TRBJ1-1, with no clear D. TRBV5-7 is noted as an ORF with a role that remains uncertain. V dropped 0 bases and J dropped 2 bases, with 5 bases sitting between them. This CDR3 region has 13 residues. CDR3 residues: CASSLGTNTEAFF. In DNA, the CDR3 is TGTGCCAGCAGCTTGGGCACAAACACTGAAGCTTTCTTT.

A few counts support this clone. The chain recombines TRBV7-9 with TRBJ2-1; possibly TRBD2 for D (6 bases). The V end was cut by 6 bases, the J end by 5 bases, with 14 bases between. The CDR3 has 14 amino acids. Germline V lookup: CDR1 SEHNR, CDR2 FQNEAQ (reference sequence). The CDR3 protein is CASRPRGGNNEQFF. The CDR3 region has the DNA TGTGCCAGCAGACCCCGTGGAGGGAACAATGAGCAGTTCTTC.

V is TRBV6-5 and J is TRBJ2-1, with TRBD1 matching over 11 bases. This CDR3 spans 15 amino acids. Germline V gene data show CDR1 as MNHEY and CDR2 as SVGAGI. Trimming cost V 6 bases and J 8 bases; bases outside gene matches: 9. DNA for the CDR3: TGTGCCAGCAGGGGATGGGACAGGGGGAATGATGAGCAGTTCTTC. Protein: CASRGWDRGNDEQFF.

V usage is TRBV27 and J usage is TRBJ1-1, with 11 bases matching TRBD1. V dropped 8 bases and J dropped 5; count of bases not matched to a gene: 4. This CDR3 contains 13 residues. The germline V gene has CDR1 MNHEY and CDR2 SMNVEV (reference sequence). This CDR3 is CASLGTGGTEAFF. The CDR3 DNA reads as TGTGCCAGCCTCGGGACAGGGGGAACTGAAGCTTTCTTT.

The CDR3 region has the DNA TGTGCCAGCTTCAGGGCAGGGGGAAAGACCTACGAGCAGTACTTC. Translated: CASFRAGGKTYEQYF. V gene TRBV6-1 combines with J gene TRBJ2-7; TRBD1 agrees at 7 bases. V trimming: 8 bases; J trimming: 2 bases; junction bases outside the gene matches: 12. This CDR3 contains 15 residues. From germline, CDR1 is MNHNS and CDR2 SASEGT.

The sample holds one count of this clone. This chain joins TRBV2 and TRBJ2-7, with a weak D call TRBD2 (5 bases). Germline CDR1 reads SNHLY; CDR2 reads FYNNEI. V was pared by 3 bases and J by 5 bases, with 11 bases between. This CDR3 contains 13 residues. CDR3 sequence (DNA): TGTGCCAGCAGTGAGAGAGGGAGCGACGAGCAGTACTTC. Protein: CASSERGSDEQYF.

The gene calls are TRBV7-6 and TRBJ2-1; D possibly corresponds to TRBD1 (7 bases). The CDR3 covers 16 residues. The V and J ends lost 1 base and 1 base respectively, with 11 bases between them. Germline assignment: CDR1 SGHVS and CDR2 FNYEAQ. The CDR3 spells CASSLGQGGSYNEQFF. The CDR3 DNA sequence: TGTGCCAGCAGCTTAGGGCAGGGGGGATCCTACAATGAGCAGTTCTTC.

The rearrangement links TRBV30 to TRBJ2-7; the match to TRBD2 covers 11 bases. Trimming at V came to 4 bases and at J to 5 bases, leaving 13 bases not matched to a gene. This CDR3 spans 16 amino acids. Germline values: CDR1 GTSNPN, CDR2 SVGIG (reference sequence). CDR3 nucleotides: TGTGCCTGGACCAGGGGACTTAGCGGGGGGGCCGACGAGCAGTACTTC. Its protein product is CAWTRGLSGGADEQYF.

On this clone itself: The same CDR3 can be traced to other DNA sequences in this sample. The chain recombines TRBV7-9 with TRBJ2-7; D might be TRBD1 (6 bases). CDR1 and CDR2 from the germline V gene are SEHNR and FQNEAQ (reference sequence). V lost 4 bases and J 3 bases, leaving 7 bases between the germline ends. The CDR3 runs to 12 residues. In DNA form, the CDR3 reads TGTGCCAGCAGCTCACAGGGCTACGAGCAGTACTTC. Translation gives CASSSQGYEQYF.

The chain carries TRBV19 and TRBJ2-1; 9 nucleotides line up with TRBD2. The CDR3 sequence is 16 residues long. V trimming: 1 base; J trimming: 5 bases; junction bases outside the gene matches: 6. Germline CDR1 LNHDA, CDR2 SQIVND (reference sequence). The CDR3 sequence: CASSIVRGGGDNEQFF. DNA of the CDR3: TGTGCCAGTAGTATAGTCCGGGGCGGGGGGGACAATGAGCAGTTCTTC.

The chain has TRBV28 and TRBJ1-5, with D tentatively TRBD1 (6 bases). Germline V gene sequence: CDR1 MDHEN, CDR2 SYDVKM. The CDR3 sequence is 15 residues long. V lost 8 bases and J lost 2, with 16 bases in between. The CDR3 protein is CASLRGGNGNQPQHF. The CDR3 nucleotides are TGTGCCAGCCTCCGAGGGGGTAATGGCAATCAGCCCCAGCATTTT.

The V and J genes are TRBV18 and TRBJ2-1; TRBD1 might be the D (6 bases). In germline, CDR1 is KGHSH, CDR2 LQKENI. The CDR3 sequence is 17 residues long. V lost 2 bases to trimming and J lost 9 bases, with 23 bases between them. The CDR3 region has the DNA TGTGCCAGCTCACCAAGCGTTTTCAGGGGAACGGGCGGTGAGCAGTTCTTC. Its protein is CASSPSVFRGTGGEQFF.

V usage is TRBV2 and J usage is TRBJ1-4, with D perhaps matching TRBD1 (6 bases). The CDR3 has 13 amino acids. V dropped 7 bases and J dropped 6 bases, with 12 bases sitting between them. CDR1 and CDR2 (germline): SNHLY, FYNNEI. CDR3 residues: CASKDSLYEKLFF. In nucleotides, the CDR3 is TGTGCCAGCAAGGACAGTCTTTATGAAAAACTGTTTTTT. Using reference TRBV2 and TRBJ1-4 for the parts outside the CDR3, the full variable domain is EPEVTQTPSHQVTQMGQEVILRCVPISNHLYFYWYRQILGQKVEFLVSFYNNEISEKSEIFDDQFSVERPDGSNFTLKIRSTKLEDSAMYFCASKDSLYEKLFFGSGTQLSVL.